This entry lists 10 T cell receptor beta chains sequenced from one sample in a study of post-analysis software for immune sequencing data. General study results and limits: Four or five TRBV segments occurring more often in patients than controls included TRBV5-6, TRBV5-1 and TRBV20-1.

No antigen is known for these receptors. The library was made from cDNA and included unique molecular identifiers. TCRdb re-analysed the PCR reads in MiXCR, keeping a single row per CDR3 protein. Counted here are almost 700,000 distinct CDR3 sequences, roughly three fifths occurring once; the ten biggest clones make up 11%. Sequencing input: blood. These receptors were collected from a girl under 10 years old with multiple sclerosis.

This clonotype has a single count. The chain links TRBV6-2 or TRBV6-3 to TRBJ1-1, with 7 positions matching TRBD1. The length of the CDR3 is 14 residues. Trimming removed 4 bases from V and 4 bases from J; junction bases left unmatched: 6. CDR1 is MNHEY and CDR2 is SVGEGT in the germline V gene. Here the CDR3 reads CASSSTGAATEAFF. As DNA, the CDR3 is TGTGCCAGCAGTTCAACAGGGGCTGCCACTGAAGCTTTCTTT.

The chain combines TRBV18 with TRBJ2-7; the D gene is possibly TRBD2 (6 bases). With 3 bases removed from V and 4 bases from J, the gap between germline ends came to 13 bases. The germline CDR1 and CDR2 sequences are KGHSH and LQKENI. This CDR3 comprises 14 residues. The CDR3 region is CASSPSGSKYEQYF. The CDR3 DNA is TGTGCCAGCTCACCCTCCGGGAGTAAGTACGAGCAGTACTTC.

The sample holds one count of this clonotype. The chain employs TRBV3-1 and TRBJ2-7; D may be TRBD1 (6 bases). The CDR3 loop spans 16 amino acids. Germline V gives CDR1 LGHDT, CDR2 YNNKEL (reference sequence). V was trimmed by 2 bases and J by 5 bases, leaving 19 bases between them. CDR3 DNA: TGTGCCAGCAGCCAAAGGGGATCAGGGGTTCTGGACGAGCAGTACTTC. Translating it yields CASSQRGSGVLDEQYF.

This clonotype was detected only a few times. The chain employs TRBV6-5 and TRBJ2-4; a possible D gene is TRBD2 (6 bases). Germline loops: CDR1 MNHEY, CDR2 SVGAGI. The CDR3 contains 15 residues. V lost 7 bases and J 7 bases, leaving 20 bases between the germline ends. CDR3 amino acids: CASKPGAGWENIQYF. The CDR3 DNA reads TGTGCCAGCAAACCGGGAGCCGGGTGGGAGAACATTCAGTACTTC.

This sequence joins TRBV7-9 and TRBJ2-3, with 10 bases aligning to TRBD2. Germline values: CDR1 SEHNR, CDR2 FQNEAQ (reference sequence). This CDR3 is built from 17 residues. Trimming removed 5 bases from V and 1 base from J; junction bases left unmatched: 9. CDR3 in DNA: TGTGCCAGCAGCACTAGGAGTCTAGCGGGAGGCACAGATACGCAGTATTTT. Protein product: CASSTRSLAGGTDTQYF.

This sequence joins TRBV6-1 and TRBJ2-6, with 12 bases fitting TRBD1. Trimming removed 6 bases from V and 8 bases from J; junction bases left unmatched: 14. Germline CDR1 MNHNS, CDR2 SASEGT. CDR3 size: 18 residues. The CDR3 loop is CASRSGTGGPLWTNVLTF. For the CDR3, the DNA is TGTGCCAGCAGATCCGGGACAGGGGGCCCTCTGTGGACCAACGTCCTGACTTTC.

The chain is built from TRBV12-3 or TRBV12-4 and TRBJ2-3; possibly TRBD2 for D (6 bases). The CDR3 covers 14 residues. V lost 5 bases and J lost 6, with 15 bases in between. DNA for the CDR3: TGTGCCAGCAGTCCTACTAGCCCCGGGGATACGCAGTATTTT. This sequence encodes CASSPTSPGDTQYF.

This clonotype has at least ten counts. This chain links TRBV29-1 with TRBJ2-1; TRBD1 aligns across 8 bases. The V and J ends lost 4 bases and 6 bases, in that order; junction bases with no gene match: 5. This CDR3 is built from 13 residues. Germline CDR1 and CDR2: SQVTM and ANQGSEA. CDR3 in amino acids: CSVARTGGNEQFF. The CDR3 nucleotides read TGCAGCGTTGCAAGAACAGGGGGCAATGAGCAGTTCTTC.

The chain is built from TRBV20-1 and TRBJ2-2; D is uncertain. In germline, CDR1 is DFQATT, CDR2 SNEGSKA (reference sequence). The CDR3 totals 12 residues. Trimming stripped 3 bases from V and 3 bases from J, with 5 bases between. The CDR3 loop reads CSASKDTGELFF. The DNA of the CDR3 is TGCAGTGCTAGTAAGGACACCGGGGAGCTGTTTTTT.

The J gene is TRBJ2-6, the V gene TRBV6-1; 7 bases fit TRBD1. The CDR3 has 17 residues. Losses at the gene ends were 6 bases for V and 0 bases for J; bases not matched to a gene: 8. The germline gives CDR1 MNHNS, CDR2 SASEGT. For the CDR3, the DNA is TGTGCCAGCAGGCTGGGACAGTCTGCCTCTGGGGCCAACGTCCTGACTTTC. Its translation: CASRLGQSASGANVLTF.